This T cell receptor beta chain was captured by sequencing in a study of graft-versus-host responses after intestinal transplantation. Study-wide background: Every one of the recipients received anti-thymocyte globulin induction and afterwards took tacrolimus and steroids for about 3 years.

This clone was observed a few times. Clones were read by immunoSEQ multiplex PCR, and TCRdb kept only the in-frame ones, dropping some. The table lists about 25,000 clones, roughly 94% of them singletons. CDR1 is SGHTA and CDR2 is FQGNSA in the germline V gene. V shed 4 bases and J 6 bases; nucleotides not matched to a gene: 3. The CDR3 spans 14 residues. J is TRBJ1-6 and V is TRBV7-2; 7 bases match TRBD1. The source was PBMCs, collected 156 days after intestinal transplant. This clonotype originated in a human patient who received an intestinal transplant, so some T cells may come from the graft donor. This chain's CDR3 is CASSSGQINSPLHF. CDR3 in DNA: TGTGCCAGCAGCTCGGGACAGATTAATTCACCCCTCCACTTT.